This is a list of T cell receptor beta chains from one sample in a study of regulatory T cells in long-lasting Graves disease. TCRdb reprocessed the multiplex PCR reads via MiXCR and lists one record per CDR3 protein. The data hold 580,000 or so distinct CDR3 sequences, with about 16% observed a single time. A further study also used this sample, focusing on T cells in Graves' hyperthyroidism and ophthalmopathy.

The sequencing used peripheral blood mononuclear cells (PBMCs), collected at new diagnosis, from a patient treated with antithyroid drugs. The receptor source for this set is a man aged 18 to 30 with Graves disease. Both conserved end residues are part of each CDR3. Each record gives: D gene, V gene, J gene, clone size, CDR3 protein, CDR3 DNA. A D gene is named only where the DNA matches it firmly. The size field is filled for only some rows; it gives once, few, many or a size class.

D: -; V: TRBV2; J: TRBJ2-3; size: few; CDR3: CAWASRGSTDTQYF; DNA: TGTGCGTGGGCTAGTCGGGGGAGCACAGATACGCAGTATTTT
D: TRBD2; V: TRBV9; J: TRBJ2-1; size: few; CDR3: CASSVTAGRVRDEQFF; DNA: TGTGCCAGCAGCGTAACTGCAGGGAGGGTTCGCGATGAGCAGTTCTTC
D: -; V: TRBV9; J: TRBJ2-3; size: -; CDR3: CASSSRPSSGTDTRYF; DNA: TGTGCCAGCAGCTCCCGTCCCTCAAGCGGCACAGATACGCGGTATTTT
D: -; V: TRBV3-1; J: TRBJ2-1; size: many; CDR3: CASSQDMVSNEQFF; DNA: TGTGCCAGCAGCCAAGATATGGTCAGCAATGAGCAGTTCTTC
D: TRBD1; V: TRBV28; J: TRBJ1-6; size: -; CDR3: CASSIHQGDSYNSPLHF; DNA: TGTGCCAGCAGCATACATCAGGGGGATTCCTATAATTCACCCCTCCACTTT
D: -; V: TRBV10-2; J: TRBJ2-7; size: many; CDR3: CASSDPRAPGEQYF; DNA: TGCGCCAGCAGTGATCCGCGGGCCCCCGGGGAGCAGTACTTC
D: -; V: TRBV12-3/TRBV12-4; J: TRBJ2-3; size: many; CDR3: CASTPRGADTQYF; DNA: TGTGCCAGTACCCCTAGGGGTGCAGATACGCAGTATTTT
D: -; V: TRBV20-1; J: TRBJ2-1; size: many; CDR3: CSAREGAGYEQFF; DNA: TGCAGTGCTAGAGAGGGTGCTGGGTACGAGCAGTTCTTC
D: TRBD2; V: TRBV29-1; J: TRBJ2-7; size: few; CDR3: CSVLGAASGRPYEQYF; DNA: TGCAGCGTTCTAGGGGCTGCTAGCGGGAGACCCTACGAGCAGTACTTC
D: -; V: TRBV6-1; J: TRBJ1-5; size: many; CDR3: CARGAWRNQPQHF; DNA: TGTGCCAGGGGGGCCTGGCGCAATCAGCCCCAGCATTTT
D: -; V: TRBV2; J: TRBJ1-1; size: few; CDR3: CASSGIWTEAFF; DNA: TGTGCCAGCAGTGGAATATGGACTGAAGCTTTCTTT
D: -; V: TRBV3-1; J: TRBJ2-7; size: -; CDR3: CASSLTPLSGEQYF; DNA: TGTGCCAGCAGTCTAACGCCACTGTCGGGCGAGCAGTACTTC